The present entry profiles one TCR beta chain with its context. An end of the junction differs from the germline gene, which may be a read error. The sample belongs to a study of shared clonotypes between healthy human individuals. Data came from immunoSEQ multiplex PCR; TCRdb stores just in-frame clones and leaves some out. The sample shows around 2,000,000 clones, 95% of them seen only once. The specimen sequenced was naive CD4+ T cells sorted from blood. Subset noted: CD45RA+ positively selected. This receptor was identified in a young man in good health.

The CDR3 DNA is TGTGCCAGCAGCTCGCAAGCCCTTAGTAGGGGTGACTTC. Its translation is CASSSQALSRGDF. This chain uses TRBV5-6 with TRBJ2-5; TRBD1 is a possible D gene (5 bases). CDR3 size: 13 residues. Germline lookup yields CDR1 SGHDT and CDR2 YYEEEE.